The T cell receptor (beta chain) described here comes from a study of cytomegalovirus exposure and HLA in healthy donors. Study observations and caveats: Association of a missense DCLRE1C variant with TCR beta V- and J-gene trimming was reported in a later analysis. The study designated 164 TCR beta chains cytomegalovirus-associated. Accurate prediction of most subjects' HLA-A and HLA-B alleles from TCR beta sequences was reported. A later analysis reported that several of the most significant clusters appeared to be linked to common viral pathogens, among them Epstein-Barr virus.

Of note for this clone: The antigen is undetermined.

Germline V gene data show CDR1 as SGHKS and CDR2 as YYEKEE (reference sequence). Trimming removed 0 bases at V and 10 bases at J, with 8 bases between. The CDR3 sequence is 12 residues long. The PCR ran on 60 Vbeta and 13 Jbeta primers. Produced via immunoSEQ multiplex PCR; TCRdb's table is partial and in-frame only. The table records about 120,000 clones, 60% to 85% of them present only once. This receptor was identified in a female donor in good health and CMV-seronegative. The genes are TRBV5-5 and TRBJ2-1; D not certain. The sample was PBMCs. CDR3: CASSLGLEEQFF. The DNA of the CDR3 is TGTGCCAGCAGCTTGGGGCTAGAAGAGCAGTTCTTC.